A single sample gave rise to the 18 T cell receptor beta chains below, sequenced in a study of vaccination and CD4 T cells after COVID-19. As to treatment: roughly 11-day PBMC culture with coronavirus spike peptide pools or control peptides (ViraFEST assay). The Oncomine TCR Beta short-read assay was applied to DNA of cultured CD4+ T cells. TCRdb recomputed calls from the PCR reads with MiXCR, one row per CDR3 protein. The table lists approximately 14,000 distinct CDR3 sequences, more than 40% of them singletons. These receptors have no identified antigens. The sequenced sample was CD4+ T cells from blood, cultured in vitro. These receptors all come from a human donor who had recovered from COVID-19.

The chain couples TRBV10-3 to TRBJ1-5; D is ambiguous. Between the trimmed V and J ends, which lost 8 bases and 8 bases, there was a span of 16 bases. The CDR3 extends over 13 amino acids. The germline CDR1 and CDR2 sequences are ENHRY and SYGVKD. The CDR3 protein is CAISERSREPQHF. The CDR3 bases are TGTGCCATCTCGGAACGGTCGCGAGAGCCCCAGCATTTT.

V gene TRBV6-2 or TRBV6-3 combines with J gene TRBJ2-7, with D perhaps TRBD2 (5 bases). Germline values: CDR1 MNHEY, CDR2 SVGEGT. The CDR3 runs 16 residues. Trimming stripped 6 bases from V and 3 bases from J, with 21 bases between. Here the CDR3 DNA reads TGTGCCAGCAGACCCGTCCTCGCCGGGATTTTCTACGAGCAGTACTTC. Protein product: CASRPVLAGIFYEQYF.

V usage is TRBV2 and J usage is TRBJ1-2, with 9 positions matching TRBD1. The CDR3 length is 14 residues. Germline loops: CDR1 SNHLY, CDR2 FYNNEI. J was trimmed by 3 bases and V by 6 bases; bases with no gene match: 5. The chain's CDR3 is CASRGTGSYYGYTF. The CDR3 DNA reads TGTGCCAGCAGAGGGACAGGGTCCTACTATGGCTACACCTTC.

The table lists this clonotype with a few counts. The chain carries TRBV6-5 and TRBJ2-2; a possible D gene is TRBD2 (7 bases). The V gene's germline CDR1 is MNHEY and CDR2 SVGAGI. CDR3 length: 15 residues. Trimming left V 3 bases short and J 7 bases short, with 15 bases between. The CDR3: CASSYGGAQGGELFF. In DNA, the CDR3 is TGTGCCAGCAGTTATGGGGGGGCGCAGGGCGGGGAGCTGTTTTTT.

The chain links TRBV7-8 to TRBJ1-5; possibly TRBD1 for D (5 bases). V lost 8 bases and J 0 bases, leaving 8 bases between the germline ends. CDR1 and CDR2 (germline): SGHVS, FQNEAQ. CDR3 length: 13 residues. For the CDR3, the DNA is TGTGCCAGCGGCAGGGTTAGCAATCAGCCCCAGCATTTT. It codes for CASGRVSNQPQHF.

This clonotype has more than one count but fewer than ten. The genes are TRBV6-1 and TRBJ2-7; 7 bases match TRBD2. After removal of 3 bases from V and 0 bases from J, the junction contained 5 bases not matched to a gene. The CDR3 spans 15 residues. Germline V gives CDR1 MNHNS, CDR2 SASEGT. CDR3 DNA: TGTGCCAGCAGTGAGATGGCGGGAGACTCCTACGAGCAGTACTTC. Protein sequence: CASSEMAGDSYEQYF.

V gene TRBV27 combines with J gene TRBJ2-1; D unresolved. The CDR3 has 14 amino acids. V lost 10 bases and J lost 2, with 15 bases in between. Germline CDR1 and CDR2: MNHEY and SMNVEV (reference sequence). The CDR3 reads CATYTRSTYNEQFF. The CDR3 region has the DNA TGTGCCACCTACACTCGCTCAACCTACAATGAGCAGTTCTTC.

This chain uses TRBV15 with TRBJ1-2, with a weak D call TRBD1 (6 bases). This CDR3 has 17 amino acids. Germline values: CDR1 LNHNV, CDR2 YYDKDF (reference sequence). V was clipped by 0 bases and J by 6 bases, with 20 bases between them. CDR3 region: CATSRDRFGTPWDGYTF. The CDR3, as DNA: TGTGCCACCAGCAGAGATCGATTTGGGACACCCTGGGATGGCTACACCTTC.

This clonotype was observed a handful of times. The CDR3 DNA sequence: TGTGCCACCAGTCTAGGCAGAAATTCACCCCTCCACTTT. This gives the protein CATSLGRNSPLHF. The chain links TRBV24-1 to TRBJ1-6; no clear D. CDR1 and CDR2 (germline): KGHDR, SFDVKD. The CDR3 covers 13 residues. V was trimmed by 6 bases and J by 7 bases, leaving 9 bases between them.

This chain uses TRBV19 with TRBJ2-5, with a possible D match to TRBD2 (6 bases). V lost 3 bases, J lost 0 bases, and 17 bases lay in between. CDR1 LNHDA and CDR2 SQIVND come from the germline V gene (reference sequence). The CDR3 spans 17 residues. CDR3 sequence reads: CASSMRRVGRYQETQYF. In nucleotides, the CDR3 is TGTGCCAGTAGTATGCGGAGGGTAGGGCGGTACCAAGAGACCCAGTACTTC.

The chain has TRBV10-3 and TRBJ1-1, with D maybe TRBD1 (6 bases). Per germline, CDR1 ENHRY and CDR2 SYGVKD. The CDR3 is made up of 13 amino acids. V gave up 5 bases and J gave up 1 base, with 8 bases separating them. Here the CDR3 DNA reads TGTGCCATCAGTACAGGGTCGAACACTGAAGCTTTCTTT. Its protein product is CAISTGSNTEAFF.

This sequence joins TRBV28 and TRBJ2-4, with 8 bases identical to TRBD1. The CDR3 is 14 residues long. CDR1 is MDHEN and CDR2 is SYDVKM in the germline V gene. The V gene end was trimmed by 8 bases and the J gene end by 4 bases; junction bases not matched to a gene: 7. CDR3 residues: CASGPRTGKNIQYF. Here the CDR3 DNA reads TGTGCCAGCGGGCCGCGGACAGGGAAAAACATTCAGTACTTC.

This clonotype has more than one count but fewer than ten. The CDR3 sequence is CASRTGDNSPLHF. In DNA form, the CDR3 reads TGTGCCAGCAGGACGGGGGATAATTCACCCCTCCACTTT. The chain uses TRBV27 and TRBJ1-6; TRBD1 might be the D (5 bases). Looked up from germline, CDR1 is MNHEY and CDR2 is SMNVEV (reference sequence). CDR3 length: 13 amino acids. The V end lost 6 bases, the J end lost 5 bases, and 8 bases lay between the germline ends.

This sequence joins TRBV5-4 and TRBJ2-1, with a tentative D call TRBD1 (6 bases). This CDR3 comprises 13 residues. Germline CDR1 reads SGHNT; CDR2 reads YYREEE (reference sequence). Trimming removed 4 bases at V and 6 bases at J, with 11 bases between. The CDR3 DNA reads TGTGCCAGCAGCGCACAGGGCTCCAATGAGCAGTTCTTC. This translates into CASSAQGSNEQFF.

The CDR3 DNA reads as TGCAGTACTTTCGGGACTGAAGCTTTCTTT. Protein sequence: CSTFGTEAFF. The chain recombines TRBV20-1 with TRBJ1-1; D gene uncertain. Germline V gene data show CDR1 as DFQATT and CDR2 as SNEGSKA (reference sequence). V was trimmed by 8 bases and J by 5 bases, leaving 9 bases between them. The CDR3 has 10 amino acids.

The chain combines TRBV27 with TRBJ1-2, with TRBD1 as a possible D gene (5 bases). The CDR3 extends over 13 amino acids. CDR1 and CDR2 (germline): MNHEY, SMNVEV (reference sequence). V gave up 1 base and J gave up 2 bases, with 5 bases separating them. The CDR3 DNA reads TGTGCCAGCAGTTTATGGGACAACTATGGCTACACCTTC. This gives the protein CASSLWDNYGYTF.

This clonotype was observed a single time. The chain uses TRBV28 and TRBJ1-2; 7 nucleotides match TRBD1. The junction had 6 bases not matched to a gene; V was cut back by 7 bases and J by 7 bases. This CDR3 region has 12 residues. From germline, CDR1 is MDHEN and CDR2 SYDVKM. The CDR3 nucleotides read TGTGCCAGCACCGGACAGGTGGGTGGCTACACCTTC. The encoded protein is CASTGQVGGYTF.

The rearrangement links TRBV11-2 to TRBJ1-5; no reliable D call. V gave up 2 bases and J gave up 1 base, with 9 bases separating them. Germline values: CDR1 SGHAT, CDR2 FQNNGV. The CDR3 consists of 15 residues. For the CDR3, the DNA is TGTGCCAGCAGCTTATCGGGGTTGAGCAATCAGCCCCAGCATTTT. This sequence encodes CASSLSGLSNQPQHF.